A single sample gave rise to the 21 T cell receptor beta chains below, sequenced in a study of T cell responses to AZD1222 COVID-19 vaccine. Some clones are missing from TCRdb's copy, which holds only in-frame ones; the method was immunoSEQ multiplex PCR. The table shows around 150,000 clones, with 90% to 95% occurring only once. Specimen: peripheral blood, collected 28 days after the second AZD1222 dose. The receptors here all came from an adult who received the AZD1222 COVID-19 vaccine.

The V call is TRBV15, the J call TRBJ2-1; 8 nucleotides match TRBD1. The trim removed 5 bases at V and 0 bases at J, leaving 3 bases unmatched. Per the germline V gene, CDR1 is LNHNV and CDR2 is YYDKDF (reference sequence). The CDR3 is 15 amino acids. The CDR3 spells CATSEDRVSYNEQFF. The CDR3 DNA sequence: TGTGCCACCAGCGAGGACAGGGTCTCCTACAATGAGCAGTTCTTC. Looking up the rest from reference TRBV15 and TRBJ2-1 gives the full variable domain: DAMVIQNPRYQVTQFGKPVTLSCSQTLNHNVMYWYQQKSSQAPKLLFHYYDKDFNNEADTPDNFQSRRPNTSFCFLDIRSPGLGDTAMYLCATSEDRVSYNEQFFGPGTRLTVL.

This clone was seen a handful of times. The V gene is TRBV4-1, the J gene TRBJ2-7, with 8 bases lining up with TRBD2. V trimming: 4 bases; J trimming: 7 bases; junction bases outside the gene matches: 12. Germline CDR1 reads MGHRA; CDR2 reads YSYEKL. This CDR3 region has 15 residues. Written as DNA, the CDR3 is TGCGCCAGCAGCCCCCGGACTAGCCCGGGTGGAGAGCAGTACTTC. Protein product: CASSPRTSPGGEQYF.

This clone has just one count. The chain carries TRBV21-1 and TRBJ1-2; the D call TRBD1 from the table was never checked on the DNA. TRBV21-1 is a pseudogene. The CDR3 is 16 amino acids. Written as DNA, the CDR3 is TGTGCCAGCAGCAGCCTCCGGACGTGGACAGGGGGCGGCTACACCTTC. Its translation: CASSSLRTWTGGGYTF.

This chain links TRBV6-5 with TRBJ1-1; D is undetermined. The CDR3 is made up of 10 amino acids. The V gene's germline CDR1 is MNHEY and CDR2 SVGAGI. Trimming left V 5 bases short and J 4 bases short, with 2 bases between. CDR3 nucleotides: TGTGCCAGCAGTACCACTGAAGCTTTCTTT. This sequence encodes CASSTTEAFF.

V gene TRBV18 combines with J gene TRBJ1-1; 9 positions agree with TRBD1. Trimming took 2 bases from V and 3 from J; bases not matched to a gene: 7. In germline, CDR1 is KGHSH, CDR2 LQKENI. CDR3 length: 16 amino acids. The CDR3 DNA follows: TGTGCCAGCTCACCATGGACAGGGGATGTGGACACTGAAGCTTTCTTT. This codes for CASSPWTGDVDTEAFF.

The genes are TRBV11-3 and TRBJ2-6; D is perhaps TRBD1 (6 bases). V lost 3 bases and J 4 bases, leaving 10 bases between the germline ends. There are 15 residues in the CDR3. The germline V gene encodes CDR1 SGHNT and CDR2 YENEEA. The CDR3 is CASSFTGTGANVLTF. CDR3 nucleotides: TGTGCCAGCAGCTTTACAGGGACCGGGGCCAACGTCCTGACTTTC.

The CDR3 coding sequence is TGTGCCAGCAGCTTAGGGCAAGTCTACGAGCAGTACTTC. This translates into CASSLGQVYEQYF. The chain links TRBV7-9 to TRBJ2-7, with D uncertain. The V end lost 1 base, the J end lost 3 bases, and 7 bases lay between the germline ends. The CDR3 is 13 residues long. Germline assignment: CDR1 SEHNR and CDR2 FQNEAQ (reference sequence).

DNA for the CDR3: TGCGCCAGCAGCCAAGAAAACAGCTACAATGAGCAGTTCTTC. Protein sequence: CASSQENSYNEQFF. The rearrangement joins TRBV4-1 to TRBJ2-1, with D hard to call. Germline loops: CDR1 MGHRA, CDR2 YSYEKL. Trimming removed 0 bases at V and 3 bases at J, with 6 bases between. The CDR3 spans 14 residues.

The chain links TRBV28 to TRBJ2-1; the match to TRBD1 covers 10 bases. V gave up 6 bases and J gave up 2 bases; unmatched junction bases: 4. Per germline, CDR1 MDHEN and CDR2 SYDVKM. The CDR3 contains 15 residues. CDR3 nucleotide sequence: TGTGCCAGCAGGGTAGGGACAGGGGCCTACAATGAGCAGTTCTTC. Its protein product is CASRVGTGAYNEQFF.

With regard to this clone: Mismatch with germline at one junction end may stem from a read error. The chain joins TRBV12-3 or TRBV12-4 to TRBJ2-3; TRBD2 is a possible D gene (6 bases). This CDR3 region has 12 residues. CDR3 loop: CASTRDAGPAFF. As DNA, the CDR3 is TGTGCCAGCACCCGGGACGCGGGACCCGCCTTCTTT.

The chain uses TRBV4-3 and TRBJ2-1; D remains ambiguous. V shed 0 bases and J shed 1 base, with 7 bases lying between them. CDR3 length: 15 residues. Germline V gene data show CDR1 as LGHNA and CDR2 as YSLEER. The CDR3 DNA follows: TGCGCCAGCAGCCAAGAAACACGATCCTACAATGAGCAGTTCTTC. Amino acids: CASSQETRSYNEQFF.

The chain has TRBV27 and TRBJ1-1; D remains unclear. The CDR3 totals 12 residues. Germline-derived CDR1 and CDR2 are MNHEY and SMNVEV (reference sequence). V gave up 5 bases and J gave up 1 base, with 5 bases separating them. DNA for the CDR3: TGTGCCAGCAGTAATCGGAACACTGAAGCTTTCTTT. This codes for CASSNRNTEAFF.

The chain recombines TRBV5-6 with TRBJ1-5; D possibly corresponds to TRBD1 (5 bases). This CDR3 comprises 13 residues. Germline assignment: CDR1 SGHDT and CDR2 YYEEEE. Trimming pared 4 bases from V and 6 bases from J, leaving 11 bases between. The CDR3: CASSLFGGQPQHF. CDR3 nucleotides: TGTGCCAGCAGCCTGTTTGGGGGTCAGCCCCAGCATTTT.

Of note for this clone: The sample has other DNA sequences that encode this CDR3 too. The chain joins TRBV7-3 to TRBJ2-3, with 7 bases that match TRBD2. This CDR3 has 14 amino acids. The germline V gene has CDR1 SGHTA and CDR2 FQGTGA. With 3 bases clipped from V and 1 base from J, the junction kept 1 base outside the gene matches. CDR3 coding DNA: TGTGCCAGCAGCTTCGCGGGGGGCACAGATACGCAGTATTTT. It encodes CASSFAGGTDTQYF.

This clone occurred a few times. At the DNA level, this CDR3 is encoded by other sequences in the same sample as well. The rearrangement links TRBV19 to TRBJ2-5; the D is unclear. The CDR3 has 11 amino acids. Trimming removed 3 bases from V and 4 bases from J, with 3 bases in between. Germline V CDR1 and CDR2: LNHDA, SQIVND (reference sequence). The CDR3 DNA follows: TGTGCCAGTAGTATTCGAGAGACCCAGTACTTC. Its translation is CASSIRETQYF.

This clone was recorded a few times. CDR3 in amino acids: CAWSEWGQPQHF. The CDR3 bases are TGTGCCTGGAGTGAGTGGGGACAGCCCCAGCATTTT. This chain links TRBV30 with TRBJ1-5; D call uncertain. Trimming shortened V by 1 base and J by 7 bases, and 8 bases separated the two germline ends. The CDR3 is 12 amino acids. Germline assignment: CDR1 GTSNPN and CDR2 SVGIG (reference sequence).

This chain joins TRBV19 and TRBJ1-2, with 9 bases identical to TRBD1. This CDR3 comprises 13 residues. The V segment lost 5 bases and the J segment 8 bases; nucleotides outside the gene matches: 6. Germline V gene lookup returns CDR1 LNHDA and CDR2 SQIVND (reference sequence). For the CDR3, the DNA is TGTGCCAGTAGTGCGGACAGGGGATGGGGCTACACCTTC. The encoded protein is CASSADRGWGYTF. The complete variable domain, with remaining parts taken from reference TRBV19 and TRBJ1-2, reads DGGITQSPKYLFRKEGQNVTLSCEQNLNHDAMYWYRQDPGQGLRLIYYSQIVNDFQKGDIAEGYSVSREKKESFPLTVTSAQKNPTAFYLCASSADRGWGYTFGSGTRLTVV.

CDR3 loop: CASREGHTNTEAFF. DNA for the CDR3: TGTGCCAGCAGGGAGGGACATACAAACACTGAAGCTTTCTTT. The chain recombines TRBV28 with TRBJ1-1; D possibly corresponds to TRBD1 (6 bases). V lost 6 bases to trimming and J lost 2 bases, with 13 bases between them. Germline CDR1 and CDR2: MDHEN and SYDVKM. The CDR3 has 14 amino acids.

The rearrangement links TRBV9 to TRBJ1-2; possibly TRBD1 for D (5 bases). Trimming removed 4 bases from V and 1 base from J, with 11 bases in between. The CDR3 length is 14 residues. Germline-derived CDR1 and CDR2 are SGDLS and YYNGEE. This CDR3 reads CASSLGVGNYGYTF. In DNA form, the CDR3 reads TGTGCCAGCAGCTTGGGGGTGGGTAACTATGGCTACACCTTC.

The chain links TRBV10-3 to TRBJ1-4; D is undetermined. The V gene's germline CDR1 is ENHRY and CDR2 SYGVKD. The CDR3 is 13 residues long. With 5 bases removed from V and 8 bases from J, the gap between germline ends came to 12 bases. As DNA, the CDR3 is TGTGCCATCAGTCGTACATCGGCGGAAAAACTGTTTTTT. It encodes CAISRTSAEKLFF.

The V gene is TRBV2, the J gene TRBJ1-1, with 7 positions matching TRBD1. V trimming: 10 bases; J trimming: 1 base; junction bases outside the gene matches: 0. The length of the CDR3 is 11 residues. Looked up from germline, CDR1 is SNHLY and CDR2 is FYNNEI. This chain's CDR3 is CANRGNTEAFF. The CDR3 DNA follows: TGTGCCAACAGGGGGAACACTGAAGCTTTCTTT.